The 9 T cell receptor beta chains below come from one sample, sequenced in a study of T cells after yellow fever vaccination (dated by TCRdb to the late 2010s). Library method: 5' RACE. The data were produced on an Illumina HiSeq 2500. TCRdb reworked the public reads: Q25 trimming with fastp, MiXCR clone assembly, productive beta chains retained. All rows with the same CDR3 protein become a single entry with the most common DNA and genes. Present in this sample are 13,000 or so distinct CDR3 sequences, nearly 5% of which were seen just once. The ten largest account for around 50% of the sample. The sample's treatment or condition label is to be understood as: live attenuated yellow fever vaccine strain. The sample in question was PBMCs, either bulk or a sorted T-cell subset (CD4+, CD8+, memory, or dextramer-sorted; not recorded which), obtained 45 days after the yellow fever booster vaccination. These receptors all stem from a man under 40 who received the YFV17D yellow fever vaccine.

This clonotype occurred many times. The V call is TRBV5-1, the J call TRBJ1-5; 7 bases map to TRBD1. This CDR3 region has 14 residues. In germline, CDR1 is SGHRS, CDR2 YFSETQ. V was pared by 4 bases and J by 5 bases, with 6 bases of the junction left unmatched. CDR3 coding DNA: TGCGCCAGCAGCCCCTTAGGGGGCCATCAGCCCCAGCATTTT. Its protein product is CASSPLGGHQPQHF.

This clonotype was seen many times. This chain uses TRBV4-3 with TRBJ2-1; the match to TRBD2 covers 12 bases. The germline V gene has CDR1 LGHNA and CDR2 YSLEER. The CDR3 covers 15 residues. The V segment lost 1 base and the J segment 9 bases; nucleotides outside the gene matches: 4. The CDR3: CASSQGLAGDTEQFF. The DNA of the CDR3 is TGCGCCAGCAGCCAAGGACTAGCGGGAGACACTGAGCAGTTCTTC.

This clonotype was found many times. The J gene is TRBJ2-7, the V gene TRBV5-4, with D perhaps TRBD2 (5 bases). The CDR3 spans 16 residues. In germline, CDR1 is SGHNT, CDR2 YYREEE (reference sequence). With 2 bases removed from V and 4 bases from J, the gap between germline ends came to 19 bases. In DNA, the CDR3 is TGTGCCAGCAGCTTTCATGGTGGGAGTTCTTCTTACGAGCAGTACTTC. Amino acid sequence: CASSFHGGSSSYEQYF.

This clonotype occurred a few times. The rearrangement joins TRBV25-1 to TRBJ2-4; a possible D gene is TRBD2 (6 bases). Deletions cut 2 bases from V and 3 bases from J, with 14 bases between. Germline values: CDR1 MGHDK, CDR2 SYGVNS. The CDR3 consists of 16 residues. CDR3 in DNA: TGTGCCAGCAGTGAACGACCCACGGGAGACAAAAACATTCAGTACTTC. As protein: CASSERPTGDKNIQYF.

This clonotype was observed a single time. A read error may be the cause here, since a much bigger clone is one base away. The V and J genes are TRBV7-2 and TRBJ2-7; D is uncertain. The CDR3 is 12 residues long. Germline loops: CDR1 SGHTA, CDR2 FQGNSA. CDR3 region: CASSADSYEKYF. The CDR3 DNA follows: TGTGCCAGCAGCGCAGACTCCTACGAGAAGTACTTC.

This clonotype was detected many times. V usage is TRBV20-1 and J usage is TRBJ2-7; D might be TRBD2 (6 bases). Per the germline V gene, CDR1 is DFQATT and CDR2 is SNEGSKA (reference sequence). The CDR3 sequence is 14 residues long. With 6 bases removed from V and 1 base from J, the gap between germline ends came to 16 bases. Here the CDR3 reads CSAQPGRGSYEQYF. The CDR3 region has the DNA TGCAGTGCCCAGCCCGGGAGAGGGTCCTACGAGCAGTACTTC.

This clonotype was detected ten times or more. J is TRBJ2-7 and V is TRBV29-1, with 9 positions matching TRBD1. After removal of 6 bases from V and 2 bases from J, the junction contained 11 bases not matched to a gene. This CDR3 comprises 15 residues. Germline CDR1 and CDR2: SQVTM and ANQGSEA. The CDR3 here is CSVGDRVSQAYEQYF. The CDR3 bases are TGCAGCGTGGGGGACAGGGTAAGCCAAGCCTACGAGCAGTACTTC.

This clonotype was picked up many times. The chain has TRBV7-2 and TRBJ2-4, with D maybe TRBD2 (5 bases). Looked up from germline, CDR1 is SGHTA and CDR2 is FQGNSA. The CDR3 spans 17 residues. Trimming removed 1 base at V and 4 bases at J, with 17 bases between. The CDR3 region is CASSLEPSSGEKNIQYF. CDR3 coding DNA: TGTGCCAGCAGCTTAGAGCCCTCGAGCGGTGAAAAAAACATTCAGTACTTC.

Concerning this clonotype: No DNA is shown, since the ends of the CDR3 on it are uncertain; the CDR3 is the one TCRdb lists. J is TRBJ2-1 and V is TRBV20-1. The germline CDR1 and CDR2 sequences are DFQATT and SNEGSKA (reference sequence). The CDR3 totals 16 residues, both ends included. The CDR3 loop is CRAHFGKRSSRNEQFF.